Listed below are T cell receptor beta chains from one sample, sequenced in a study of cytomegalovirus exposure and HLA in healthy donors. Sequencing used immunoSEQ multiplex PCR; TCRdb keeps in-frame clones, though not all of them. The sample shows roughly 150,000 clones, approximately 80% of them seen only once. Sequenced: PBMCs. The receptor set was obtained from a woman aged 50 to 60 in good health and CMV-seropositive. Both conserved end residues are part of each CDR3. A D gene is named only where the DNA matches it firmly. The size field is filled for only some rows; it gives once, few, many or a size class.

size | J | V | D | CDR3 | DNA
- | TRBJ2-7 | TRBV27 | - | CASSLIGSEASYEQYF | TGTGCCAGCAGTTTAATCGGCAGCGAGGCCTCCTACGAGCAGTACTTC
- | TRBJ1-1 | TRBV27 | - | CASSYSSSTEAFF | TGTGCCAGCAGCTACAGTTCCTCCACTGAAGCTTTCTTT
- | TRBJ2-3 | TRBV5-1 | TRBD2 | CASSAIAGGPGDTQYF | TGCGCCAGCAGCGCCATAGCGGGGGGGCCTGGAGATACGCAGTATTTT
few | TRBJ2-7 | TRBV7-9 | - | CASSLLSRNEQYF | TGTGCCAGCAGCTTATTGTCCAGGAACGAGCAGTACTTC
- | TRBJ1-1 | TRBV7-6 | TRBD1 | CASSLGGTAEAFF | TGTGCCAGCAGCTTAGGAGGGACAGCTGAAGCTTTCTTT
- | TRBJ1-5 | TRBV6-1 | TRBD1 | CASSEASRGHQPQHF | TGTGCCAGCAGTGAAGCAAGCAGGGGGCATCAGCCCCAGCATTTT
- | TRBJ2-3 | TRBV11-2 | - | CASSRGTDTQYF | TGTGCCAGCAGCAGGGGAACAGATACGCAGTATTTT
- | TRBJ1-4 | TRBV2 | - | CASNRDTEKLFF | TGTGCCAGCAACCGGGACACCGAAAAACTGTTTTTT
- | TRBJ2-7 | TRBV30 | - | CAWNGPARSEQYF | TGTGCCTGGAACGGCCCGGCTAGGTCCGAGCAGTACTTC
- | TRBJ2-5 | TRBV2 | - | CASSPFTGIETQYF | TGTGCCAGCAGTCCGTTCACGGGGATAGAGACCCAGTACTTC
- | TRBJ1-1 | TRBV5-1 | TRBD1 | CASRSTGTGEYTEAFF | TGCGCCAGCAGATCTACCGGGACAGGGGAGTACACTGAAGCTTTCTTT
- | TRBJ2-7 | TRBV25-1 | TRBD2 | CASSGGGMDYEQYF | TGTGCCAGCAGTGGGGGGGGGATGGACTACGAGCAGTACTTC
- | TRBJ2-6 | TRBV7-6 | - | CASSPYTVGANVLTF | TGTGCCAGCAGCCCATACACCGTTGGGGCCAACGTCCTGACTTTC
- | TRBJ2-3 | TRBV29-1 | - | CSVDLPDSAIRYTQYF | TGCAGCGTTGATCTCCCTGACAGCGCAATTAGGTATACGCAGTATTTT
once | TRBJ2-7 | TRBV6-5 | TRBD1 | CASSPYRQGSYEQYF | TGTGCCAGCAGTCCCTACCGACAGGGCTCCTACGAGCAGTACTTC
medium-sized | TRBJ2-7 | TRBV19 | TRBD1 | CASSFSGTGYEQYF | TGTGCCAGTAGTTTCTCCGGGACAGGGTACGAGCAGTACTTC
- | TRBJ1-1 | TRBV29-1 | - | CSGGERTDTEAFF | TGCAGCGGGGGGGAGAGAACCGACACTGAAGCTTTCTTT
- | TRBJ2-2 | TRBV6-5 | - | CASSNDRPGTGELFF | TGTGCCAGCAGTAACGACAGGCCGGGGACCGGGGAGCTGTTTTTT
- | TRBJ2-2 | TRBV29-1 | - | CSVEGETARGELFF | TGCAGCGTTGAAGGAGAAACAGCCCGAGGGGAGCTGTTTTTT
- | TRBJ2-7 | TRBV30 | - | CAWSVGGTGEQYF | TGTGCCTGGAGTGTAGGAGGAACCGGCGAGCAGTACTTC
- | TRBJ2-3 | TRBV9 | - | CASSVGDFSTDTQYF | TGTGCCAGCAGCGTAGGAGACTTCAGCACGGATACGCAGTATTTT
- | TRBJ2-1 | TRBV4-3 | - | CASSPGVSLYNEQFF | TGCGCCAGCAGCCCAGGGGTTTCTCTATACAATGAGCAGTTCTTC
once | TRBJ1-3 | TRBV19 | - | CASSAINLPGNTIYF | TGTGCCAGTAGTGCGATAAACCTTCCTGGAAACACCATATATTTT
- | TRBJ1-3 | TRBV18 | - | CASSQSHGTFLSSGNTIYF | TGTGCCAGCTCCCAGTCCCATGGGACTTTCCTTTCCTCTGGAAACACCATATATTTT
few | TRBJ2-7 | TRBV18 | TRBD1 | CASSLDRGHEEQYF | TGTGCCAGCTCACTTGACAGGGGGCATGAGGAGCAGTACTTC
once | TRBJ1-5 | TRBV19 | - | CASSIRGRGIGQPQHF | TGTGCCAGTAGTATAAGAGGTCGGGGGATCGGGCAGCCCCAGCATTTT
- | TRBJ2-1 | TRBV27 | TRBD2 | CASSLAGGYNEQFF | TGTGCCAGCAGTTTAGCGGGGGGCTACAATGAGCAGTTCTTC
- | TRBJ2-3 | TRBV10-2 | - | CASTSTDTQYF | TGCGCCAGCACCTCCACAGATACGCAGTATTTT
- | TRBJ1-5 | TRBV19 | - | CASSMTVDHQPQHF | TGTGCCAGTAGTATGACAGTAGATCATCAGCCCCAGCATTTT
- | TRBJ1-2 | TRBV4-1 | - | CASSQAGGNYGYTF | TGCGCCAGCAGCCAAGCGGGGGGAAACTATGGCTACACCTTC
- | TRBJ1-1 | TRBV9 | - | CASSVVVNTEAFF | TGTGCCAGCAGCGTAGTAGTGAACACTGAAGCTTTCTTT
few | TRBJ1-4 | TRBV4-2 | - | CASSQGSTGMGEKLFF | TGTGCCAGCAGCCAAGGGAGCACGGGGATGGGGGAAAAACTGTTTTTT
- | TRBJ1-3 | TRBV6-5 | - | CASSDSGRNTIYF | TGTGCCAGCAGCGACAGTGGCAGAAACACCATATATTTT
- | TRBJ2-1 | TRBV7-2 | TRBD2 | CASSLYPGGYNEQFF | TGTGCCAGCAGCTTATATCCGGGGGGGTACAATGAGCAGTTCTTC
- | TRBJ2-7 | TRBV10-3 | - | CAIRSPLDYEQYF | TGTGCCATCAGATCCCCTCTAGACTACGAGCAGTACTTC
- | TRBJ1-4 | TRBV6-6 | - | CASRSPGTNEKLFF | TGTGCCAGCAGGAGTCCAGGCACTAATGAAAAACTGTTTTTT
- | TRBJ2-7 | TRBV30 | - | CAWSVRFGQFDEQYF | TGTGCCTGGAGTGTACGTTTTGGGCAGTTCGACGAGCAGTACTTC
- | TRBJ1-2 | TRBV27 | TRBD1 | CASRRLDREVYGYTF | TGTGCCAGCAGACGGCTTGACAGGGAGGTCTATGGCTACACCTTC
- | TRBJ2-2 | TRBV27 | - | CASSLGRDTINTGELFF | TGTGCCAGCAGTTTAGGACGGGACACTATTAACACCGGGGAGCTGTTTTTT
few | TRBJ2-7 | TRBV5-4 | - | CASSDPGLNSYEQYF | TGTGCCAGCAGCGATCCGGGACTTAACTCCTACGAGCAGTACTTC